This TCR beta chain emerged from a study of neurological immune-mediated disorders. Whole-study findings and limits: The level of TCR clonal expansion was highest in patients with HTLV-1-associated myelopathy and lowest in multiple sclerosis, where it fell below the level seen in healthy controls.

A blood bank in Maryland, USA, provided the volunteers who served as healthy controls. It was from 2 million PBMCs stored at -80 C that the unsorted libraries were obtained. 5'RACE with 10-nucleotide random UMIs generated the cDNA. TCRdb called the 5' RACE reads again in MiXCR, with one record for every CDR3 protein. The sample has about 50,000 distinct CDR3 sequences, approximately 17% seen once. This clonotype was seen more than once but under ten times. The antigen is undetermined. The sequence was obtained from a man in his 60s in good health. Material: PBMCs.

The CDR3 DNA reads TGTGCCAGCAGCCTAACTAGCGGGAGGCCCACAGATACGCAGTATTTT. This translates into CASSLTSGRPTDTQYF. This chain links TRBV7-2 with TRBJ2-3; 12 positions match TRBD2. Germline CDR1 reads SGHTA; CDR2 reads FQGNSA. With V trimmed by 5 bases and J by 2 bases, 5 bases remained unmatched. The CDR3 length is 16 residues.